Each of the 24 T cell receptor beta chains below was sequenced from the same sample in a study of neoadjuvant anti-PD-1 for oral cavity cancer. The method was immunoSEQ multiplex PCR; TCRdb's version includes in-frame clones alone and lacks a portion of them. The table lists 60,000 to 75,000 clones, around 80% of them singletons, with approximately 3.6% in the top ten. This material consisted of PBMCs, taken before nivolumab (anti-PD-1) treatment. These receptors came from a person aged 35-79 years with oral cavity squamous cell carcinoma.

The CDR3 bases are TGCAGTGGTCTATCCTACAATGAGCAGTTCTTC. Its translation: CSGLSYNEQFF. The rearrangement uses TRBV20-1 and TRBJ2-1; D unresolved. CDR3 length: 11 amino acids. Germline CDR1 DFQATT, CDR2 SNEGSKA (reference sequence). The V and J ends lost 7 bases and 1 base respectively, with 5 bases between them.

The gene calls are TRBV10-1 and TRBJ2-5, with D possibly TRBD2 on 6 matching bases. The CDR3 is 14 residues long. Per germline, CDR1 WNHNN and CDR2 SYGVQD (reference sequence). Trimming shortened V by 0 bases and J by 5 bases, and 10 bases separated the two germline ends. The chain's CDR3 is CASSESGGAETQYF. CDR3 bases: TGCGCCAGCAGTGAGTCGGGGGGAGCGGAGACCCAGTACTTC.

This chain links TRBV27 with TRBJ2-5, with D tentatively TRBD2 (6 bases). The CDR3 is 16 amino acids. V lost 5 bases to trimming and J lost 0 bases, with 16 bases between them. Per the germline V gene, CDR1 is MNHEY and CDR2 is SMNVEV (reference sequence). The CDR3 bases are TGTGCCAGCAGTCTCCATAGCGGTAGACACCAAGAGACCCAGTACTTC. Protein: CASSLHSGRHQETQYF.

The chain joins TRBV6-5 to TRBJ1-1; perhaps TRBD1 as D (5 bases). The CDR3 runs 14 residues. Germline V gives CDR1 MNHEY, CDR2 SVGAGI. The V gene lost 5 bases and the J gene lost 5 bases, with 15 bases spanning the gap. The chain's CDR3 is CASSTVYGGTEAFF. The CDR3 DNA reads TGTGCCAGCAGTACAGTCTACGGGGGTACTGAAGCTTTCTTT.

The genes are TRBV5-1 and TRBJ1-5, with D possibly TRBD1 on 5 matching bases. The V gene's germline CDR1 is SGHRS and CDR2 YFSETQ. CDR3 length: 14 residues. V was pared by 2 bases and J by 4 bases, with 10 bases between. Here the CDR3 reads CASSLQAGNQPQHF. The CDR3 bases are TGCGCCAGCAGCTTACAGGCGGGGAATCAGCCCCAGCATTTT.

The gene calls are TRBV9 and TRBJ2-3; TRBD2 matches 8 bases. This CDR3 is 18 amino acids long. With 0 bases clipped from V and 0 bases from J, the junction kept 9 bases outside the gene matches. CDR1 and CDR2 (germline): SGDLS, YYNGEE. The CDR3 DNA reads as TGTGCCAGCAGCGTAGGCCTACTAGCGGTCTTTAGCACAGATACGCAGTATTTT. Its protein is CASSVGLLAVFSTDTQYF.

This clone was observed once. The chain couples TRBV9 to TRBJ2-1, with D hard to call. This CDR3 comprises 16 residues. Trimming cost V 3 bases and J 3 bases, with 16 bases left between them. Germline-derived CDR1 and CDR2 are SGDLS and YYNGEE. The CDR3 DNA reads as TGTGCCAGCAGCGCCGCGTGGTCTGGATTCTACAATGAGCAGTTCTTC. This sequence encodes CASSAAWSGFYNEQFF.

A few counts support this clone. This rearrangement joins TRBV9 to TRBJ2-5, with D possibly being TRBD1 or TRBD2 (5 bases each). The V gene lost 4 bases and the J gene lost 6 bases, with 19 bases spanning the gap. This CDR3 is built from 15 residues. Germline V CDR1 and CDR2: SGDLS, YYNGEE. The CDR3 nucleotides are TGTGCCAGCAGCAGCAACACAGGACTCCTCAAGACCCAGTACTTC. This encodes CASSSNTGLLKTQYF.

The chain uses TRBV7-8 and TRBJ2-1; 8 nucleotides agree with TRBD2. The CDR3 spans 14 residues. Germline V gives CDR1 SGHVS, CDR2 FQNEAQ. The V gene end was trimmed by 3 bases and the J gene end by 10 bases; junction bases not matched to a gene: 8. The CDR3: CASSFAGGDGEQFF. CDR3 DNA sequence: TGTGCCAGCAGCTTCGCGGGAGGTGATGGAGAGCAGTTCTTC.

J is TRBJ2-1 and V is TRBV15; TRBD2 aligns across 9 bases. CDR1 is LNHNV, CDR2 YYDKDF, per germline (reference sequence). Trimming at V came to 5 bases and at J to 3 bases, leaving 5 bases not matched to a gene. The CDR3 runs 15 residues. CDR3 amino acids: CATSVAGDVYNEQFF. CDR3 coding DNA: TGTGCCACCAGCGTAGCGGGGGACGTCTACAATGAGCAGTTCTTC. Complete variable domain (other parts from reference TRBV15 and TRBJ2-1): DAMVIQNPRYQVTQFGKPVTLSCSQTLNHNVMYWYQQKSSQAPKLLFHYYDKDFNNEADTPDNFQSRRPNTSFCFLDIRSPGLGDTAMYLCATSVAGDVYNEQFFGPGTRLTVL.

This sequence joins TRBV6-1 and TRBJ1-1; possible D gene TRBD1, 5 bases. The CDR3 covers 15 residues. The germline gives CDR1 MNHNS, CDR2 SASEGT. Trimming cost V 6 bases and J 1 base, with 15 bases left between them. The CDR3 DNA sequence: TGTGCCAGCAGACGAACTGGGACGGGGAACACTGAAGCTTTCTTT. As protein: CASRRTGTGNTEAFF.

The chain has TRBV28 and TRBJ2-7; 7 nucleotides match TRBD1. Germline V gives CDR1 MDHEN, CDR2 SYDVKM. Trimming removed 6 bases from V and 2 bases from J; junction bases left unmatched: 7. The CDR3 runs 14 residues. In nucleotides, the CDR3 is TGTGCCAGCAGGGACAGGACAAGAACCTACGAGCAGTACTTC. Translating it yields CASRDRTRTYEQYF. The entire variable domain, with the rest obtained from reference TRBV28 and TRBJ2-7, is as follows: DVKVTQSSRYLVKRTGEKVFLECVQDMDHENMFWYRQDPGLGLRLIYFSYDVKMKEKGDIPEGYSVSREKKERFSLILESASTNQTSMYLCASRDRTRTYEQYFGPGTRLTVT.

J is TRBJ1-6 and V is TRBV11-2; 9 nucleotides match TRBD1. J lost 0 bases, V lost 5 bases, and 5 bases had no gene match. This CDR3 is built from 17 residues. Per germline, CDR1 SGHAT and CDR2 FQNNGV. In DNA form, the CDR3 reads TGTGCCAGCAGCAAACCGGGACAGGGCTCCTATAATTCACCCCTCCACTTT. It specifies CASSKPGQGSYNSPLHF.

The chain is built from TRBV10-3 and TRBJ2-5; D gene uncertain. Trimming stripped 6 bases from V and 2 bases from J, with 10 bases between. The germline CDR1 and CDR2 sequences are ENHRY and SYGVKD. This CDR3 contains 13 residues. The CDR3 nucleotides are TGTGCCATCAGAGTCCCGGAGCAAGAGACCCAGTACTTC. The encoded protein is CAIRVPEQETQYF.

The CDR3 DNA sequence: TGCGCCAGCAGCTTGTGGAAAGCGGGAGACTCAGATACGCAGTATTTT. Protein: CASSLWKAGDSDTQYF. V and J are TRBV5-1 and TRBJ2-3, with 8 bases lining up with TRBD2. Germline V gene lookup returns CDR1 SGHRS and CDR2 YFSETQ. V was pared by 1 base and J by 4 bases, with 8 bases of the junction left unmatched. This CDR3 is built from 16 residues.

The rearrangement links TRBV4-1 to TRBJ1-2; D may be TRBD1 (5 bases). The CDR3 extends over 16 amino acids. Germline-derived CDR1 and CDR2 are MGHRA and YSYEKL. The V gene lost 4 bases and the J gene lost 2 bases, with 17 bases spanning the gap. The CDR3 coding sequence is TGCGCCAGCAGCCCCCCCCTCGGCAGGGACAACTATGGCTACACCTTC. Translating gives CASSPPLGRDNYGYTF.

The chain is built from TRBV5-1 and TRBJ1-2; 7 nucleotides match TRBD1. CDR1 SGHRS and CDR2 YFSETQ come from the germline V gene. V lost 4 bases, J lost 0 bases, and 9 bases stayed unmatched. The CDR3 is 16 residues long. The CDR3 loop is CASSPGGTVANYGYTF. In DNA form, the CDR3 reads TGCGCCAGCAGCCCGGGCGGGACAGTTGCTAACTATGGCTACACCTTC. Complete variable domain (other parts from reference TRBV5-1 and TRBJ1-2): KAGVTQTPRYLIKTRGQQVTLSCSPISGHRSVSWYQQTPGQGLQFLFEYFSETQRNKGNFPGRFSGRQFSNSRSEMNVSTLELGDSALYLCASSPGGTVANYGYTFGSGTRLTVV.

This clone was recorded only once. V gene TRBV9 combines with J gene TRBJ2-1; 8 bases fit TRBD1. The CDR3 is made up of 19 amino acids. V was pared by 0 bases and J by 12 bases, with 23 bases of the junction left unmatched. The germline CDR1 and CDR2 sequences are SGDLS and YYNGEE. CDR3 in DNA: TGTGCCAGCAGCGTAGCTAACGTTATGGAGGGGACAGGTAAATTTAGGCAGTTCTTC. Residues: CASSVANVMEGTGKFRQFF.

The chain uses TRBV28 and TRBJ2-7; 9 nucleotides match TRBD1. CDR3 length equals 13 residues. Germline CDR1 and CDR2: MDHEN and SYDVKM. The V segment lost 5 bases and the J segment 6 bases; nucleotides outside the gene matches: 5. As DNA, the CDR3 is TGTGCCAGCAGTATTACAGGGGGCGTCGAGCAGTACTTC. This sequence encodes CASSITGGVEQYF.

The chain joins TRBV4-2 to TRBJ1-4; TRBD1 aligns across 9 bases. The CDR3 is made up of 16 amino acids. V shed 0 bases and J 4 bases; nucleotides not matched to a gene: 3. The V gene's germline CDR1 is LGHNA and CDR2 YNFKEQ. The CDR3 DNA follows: TGTGCCAGCAGCCAAGATACAGGGGGCCTTAATGAAAAACTGTTTTTT. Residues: CASSQDTGGLNEKLFF.

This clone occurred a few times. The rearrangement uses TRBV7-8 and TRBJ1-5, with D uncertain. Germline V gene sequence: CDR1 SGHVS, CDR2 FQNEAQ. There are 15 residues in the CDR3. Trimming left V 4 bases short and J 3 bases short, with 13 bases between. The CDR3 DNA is TGTGCCAGCAGCTCCAGCCGGGTTATCAATCAGCCCCAGCATTTT. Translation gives CASSSSRVINQPQHF.

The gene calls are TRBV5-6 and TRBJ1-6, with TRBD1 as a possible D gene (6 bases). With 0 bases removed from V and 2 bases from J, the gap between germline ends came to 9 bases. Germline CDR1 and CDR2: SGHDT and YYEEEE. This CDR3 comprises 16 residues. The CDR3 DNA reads TGTGCCAGCAGCTTGGTCCAGGGGACCTATAATTCACCCCTCCACTTT. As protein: CASSLVQGTYNSPLHF.

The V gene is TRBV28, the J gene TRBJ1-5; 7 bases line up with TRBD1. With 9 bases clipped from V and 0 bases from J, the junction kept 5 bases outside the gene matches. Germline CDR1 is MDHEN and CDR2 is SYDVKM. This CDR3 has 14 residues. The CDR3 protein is CASTGTDSNQPQHF. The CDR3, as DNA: TGTGCCAGTACCGGGACAGATAGCAATCAGCCCCAGCATTTT.

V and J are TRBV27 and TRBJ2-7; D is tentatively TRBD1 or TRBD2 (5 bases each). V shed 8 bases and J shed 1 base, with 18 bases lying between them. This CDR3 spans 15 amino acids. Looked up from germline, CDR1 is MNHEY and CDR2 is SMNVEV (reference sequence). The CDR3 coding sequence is TGTGCCAGCGCGCCCCACGACGGGGCTTCCTACGAGCAGTACTTC. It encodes CASAPHDGASYEQYF.